This T cell receptor (beta chain) was obtained from a study of HIV-infected patients and healthy controls. This clonotype was detected many times. Its matching antigen is unknown. Study observations and caveats: Significantly higher mean Gini indices appeared in HIV-infected repertoires, possibly reflecting oligoclonality.

cDNA was made from 500 ng RNA using alpha and beta constant primers. Alpha and beta chain libraries were made separately by chain-specific third strand synthesis with multiplexing indices. TCRdb independently ran MiXCR on the 5' RACE reads; one entry per CDR3 protein. The repertoire holds 7,000 to 9,000 distinct CDR3 sequences, with 8% to 10% as singletons. The CDR3 contains 15 residues. V shed 4 bases and J 5 bases; nucleotides not matched to a gene: 7. Germline assignment: CDR1 SGHRS and CDR2 YFSETQ. Antiretroviral therapy had run roughly three months, about 14 weeks, before follow-up blood collection. All unsorted peripheral T cells were captured because whole blood was used without fractionation.

This TCR was sampled from an adult with HIV infection. The specimen comprised blood, sampled during antiretroviral therapy. V gene TRBV5-1 combines with J gene TRBJ2-2; 8 nucleotides align to TRBD1. CDR3 sequence reads: CASSLRQGRTGELFF. CDR3 DNA: TGCGCCAGCAGCCTTCGACAGGGGCGAACCGGGGAGCTGTTTTTT.